Listed here are 7 T cell receptor beta chains from one sample, sequenced in a study of cytomegalovirus exposure and HLA in healthy donors. PCR used 60 Vbeta primers and 13 Jbeta primers. Generated by immunoSEQ multiplex PCR, the TCRdb table keeps only in-frame clones and is missing some. In the table there are roughly 180,000 clones, 9.5% of which are singletons. Material: PBMCs. These TCRs come from a woman aged 25 to 39 in good health and CMV-seropositive.

The CDR3: CASSRETGGQETQYF. The CDR3 DNA is TGCGCCAGCAGCCGAGAGACAGGGGGTCAAGAGACCCAGTACTTC. The V call is TRBV4-1, the J call TRBJ2-5; 9 bases line up with TRBD1. Trimming removed 4 bases from V and 2 bases from J; junction bases left unmatched: 5. This CDR3 is built from 15 residues. Germline V gene data show CDR1 as MGHRA and CDR2 as YSYEKL.

The chain recombines TRBV27 with TRBJ1-2; TRBD1 matches 10 bases. The CDR3 contains 13 residues. V lost 6 bases, J lost 7 bases, and 5 bases stayed unmatched. The germline gives CDR1 MNHEY, CDR2 SMNVEV (reference sequence). The CDR3 DNA is TGTGCCAGCAGAAGGGACAGGGGTCCTGGCTACACCTTC. It yields the protein CASRRDRGPGYTF.

This clone turned up a few times. The rearrangement uses TRBV6-1 and TRBJ2-7; 9 bases map to TRBD1. Germline assignment: CDR1 MNHNS and CDR2 SASEGT. The trim removed 1 base at V and 2 bases at J, leaving 3 bases unmatched. The CDR3 is 15 residues long. Written as DNA, the CDR3 is TGTGCCAGCAGTGAAGATTGGACAGGGGCCTACGAGCAGTACTTC. Its translation is CASSEDWTGAYEQYF.

This clone was seen a handful of times. This CDR3 reads CASSLTEATGTKYEQYF. In DNA, the CDR3 is TGTGCCAGCAGCCTGACAGAAGCCACAGGGACGAAGTACGAGCAGTACTTC. This sequence joins TRBV7-2 and TRBJ2-7, with TRBD1 as a possible D gene (6 bases). This CDR3 is 17 amino acids long. Germline V CDR1 and CDR2: SGHTA, FQGNSA. V lost 5 bases to trimming and J lost 4 bases, with 24 bases between them. The full variable domain, rest sourced from reference TRBV7-2 and TRBJ2-7, is GAGVSQSPSNKVTEKGKDVELRCDPISGHTALYWYRQSLGQGLEFLIYFQGNSAPDKSGLPSDRFSAERTGGSVSTLTIQRTQQEDSAVYLCASSLTEATGTKYEQYFGPGTRLTVT.

The rearrangement joins TRBV11-2 to TRBJ2-6; D ambiguous. The ends were cut back, 5 bases at V and 0 bases at J, with 8 bases in the middle. This CDR3 spans 15 amino acids. Per the germline V gene, CDR1 is SGHAT and CDR2 is FQNNGV. The CDR3 reads CASSPRPSGANVLTF. CDR3 in DNA: TGTGCCAGCAGCCCCAGGCCCTCTGGGGCCAACGTCCTGACTTTC.

The chain is built from TRBV30 and TRBJ2-5; a weak D match, TRBD2 (5 bases). V was clipped by 1 base and J by 5 bases, with 11 bases between them. The CDR3 extends over 13 amino acids. CDR1 is GTSNPN and CDR2 is SVGIG in the germline V gene (reference sequence). CDR3 DNA: TGTGCCTGGAGTGCCCTAAGAGGGGAGACCCAGTACTTC. Its translation: CAWSALRGETQYF.

The rearrangement joins TRBV27 to TRBJ2-6; tentatively, D is TRBD1 (7 bases). The germline V gene has CDR1 MNHEY and CDR2 SMNVEV (reference sequence). This CDR3 region has 17 residues. Between the trimmed V and J ends, which lost 3 bases and 0 bases, there was a span of 12 bases. CDR3 loop: CASSFGGTVSGANVLTF. The CDR3 DNA reads TGTGCCAGCAGTTTTGGAGGGACAGTCTCTGGGGCCAACGTCCTGACTTTC.